A single sample gave rise to the 28 T cell receptor beta chains below, sequenced in a study of long-term antiretroviral therapy in people with HIV. At the survey level, the v3.0 immunoSEQ assay was run. Only in-frame clones appear in the TCRdb table, and some are missing; sequencing was by immunoSEQ multiplex PCR. The sample holds some 13,000 clones; around 77% are singletons and the top ten take 13% to 15%. The sample in question was unsorted PBMCs, obtained 1.3 years after starting antiretroviral therapy. Every receptor here comes from a woman aged 18-29 years with HIV.

V is TRBV11-2 and J is TRBJ2-5, with D maybe TRBD1 (6 bases). This CDR3 has 12 residues. CDR1 and CDR2 (germline): SGHAT, FQNNGV. Trimming removed 5 bases from V and 2 bases from J, with 6 bases in between. DNA of the CDR3: TGTGCCAGCAGCCAGGGGCAAGAGACCCAGTACTTC. It translates to CASSQGQETQYF.

The chain is built from TRBV5-1 and TRBJ1-4; D not resolved. CDR1 and CDR2 from the germline V gene are SGHRS and YFSETQ. V was clipped by 0 bases and J by 5 bases, with 5 bases between them. The CDR3 loop spans 13 amino acids. The CDR3 protein is CASSLELNEKLFF. As DNA, the CDR3 is TGCGCCAGCAGCTTGGAGCTAAATGAAAAACTGTTTTTT. The full variable domain, rest sourced from reference TRBV5-1 and TRBJ1-4, is KAGVTQTPRYLIKTRGQQVTLSCSPISGHRSVSWYQQTPGQGLQFLFEYFSETQRNKGNFPGRFSGRQFSNSRSEMNVSTLELGDSALYLCASSLELNEKLFFGSGTQLSVL.

V gene TRBV9 combines with J gene TRBJ2-4; 12 bases are shared with TRBD2. Germline CDR1 is SGDLS and CDR2 is YYNGEE. The CDR3 has 16 residues. With 5 bases clipped from V and 9 bases from J, the junction kept 12 bases outside the gene matches. The CDR3 region has the DNA TGTGCCAGCAGTGCAACGACTAGCGGGAGCGGTAGCATTCAGTACTTC. Amino acid sequence: CASSATTSGSGSIQYF.

The chain combines TRBV2 with TRBJ2-7; 10 positions match TRBD2. CDR1 and CDR2 (germline): SNHLY, FYNNEI. V was pared by 2 bases and J by 5 bases, with 9 bases of the junction left unmatched. The CDR3 length is 16 residues. The CDR3 sequence is CASSERAGGPWDEQYF. The CDR3 bases are TGTGCCAGCAGTGAACGAGCGGGAGGGCCATGGGACGAGCAGTACTTC. Filled out from reference TRBV2 and TRBJ2-7, the complete variable domain reads EPEVTQTPSHQVTQMGQEVILRCVPISNHLYFYWYRQILGQKVEFLVSFYNNEISEKSEIFDDQFSVERPDGSNFTLKIRSTKLEDSAMYFCASSERAGGPWDEQYFGPGTRLTVT.

The chain links TRBV6-5 to TRBJ1-1, with 8 bases matching TRBD1. Germline V gene sequence: CDR1 MNHEY, CDR2 SVGAGI. The length of the CDR3 is 15 residues. V lost 3 bases, J lost 7 bases, and 10 bases stayed unmatched. The DNA for the CDR3 is TGTGCCAGCAGTTATGGACAGGGTAGTGGCGATGAAGCTTTCTTT. It encodes CASSYGQGSGDEAFF.

The chain recombines TRBV9 with TRBJ2-3; 8 nucleotides agree with TRBD1. The germline gives CDR1 SGDLS, CDR2 YYNGEE. Losses at the gene ends were 3 bases for V and 1 base for J; bases not matched to a gene: 7. The CDR3 is made up of 16 amino acids. CDR3 protein: CASSEPQTGGTDTQYF. CDR3 nucleotides: TGTGCCAGCAGCGAACCGCAGACAGGGGGCACAGATACGCAGTATTTT. The variable domain in full, completed from reference TRBV9 and TRBJ2-3, reads DSGVTQTPKHLITATGQRVTLRCSPRSGDLSVYWYQQSLDQGLQFLIQYYNGEERAKGNILERFSAQQFPDLHSELNLSSLELGDSALYFCASSEPQTGGTDTQYFGPGTRLTVL.

Sample share makes this clone medium-sized (0.01 to 0.1%). The rearrangement uses TRBV9 and TRBJ1-2; D unresolved. The CDR3 extends over 15 amino acids. CDR1 is SGDLS and CDR2 is YYNGEE in the germline V gene. V gave up 4 bases and J gave up 7 bases, with 20 bases separating them. This chain's CDR3 is CASSLTTGPTGGYTF. CDR3 nucleotide sequence: TGTGCCAGCAGCTTAACCACCGGGCCCACCGGTGGCTACACCTTC.

The genes are TRBV5-1 and TRBJ1-1, with no clear D. The germline V gene has CDR1 SGHRS and CDR2 YFSETQ. V lost 4 bases and J lost 7, with 14 bases in between. The CDR3 contains 13 residues. This chain's CDR3 is CASSPRDSGEAFF. In DNA, the CDR3 is TGCGCCAGCAGCCCGAGGGATTCCGGTGAAGCTTTCTTT.

This chain connects TRBV9 to TRBJ1-2, with D possibly TRBD1 on 5 matching bases. Germline CDR1 reads SGDLS; CDR2 reads YYNGEE. V lost 3 bases and J 2 bases, leaving 11 bases between the germline ends. This CDR3 comprises 14 residues. The CDR3 nucleotides are TGTGCCAGCAGCGGTGGGGACCTAAACTATGGCTACACCTTC. Translating gives CASSGGDLNYGYTF.

This clone qualifies as medium-sized. This chain connects TRBV9 to TRBJ2-3, with D unresolved. The V and J ends lost 0 bases and 6 bases respectively, with 20 bases between them. This CDR3 is 17 amino acids long. Germline CDR1 is SGDLS and CDR2 is YYNGEE. CDR3 amino acids: CASSVATADPDVDTQYF. The CDR3 region has the DNA TGTGCCAGCAGCGTAGCTACTGCGGACCCCGATGTGGATACGCAGTATTTT.

This rearrangement joins TRBV13 to TRBJ1-5; D remains unclear. The V end lost 3 bases, the J end lost 0 bases, and 6 bases lay between the germline ends. Germline V gives CDR1 PRHDT, CDR2 FYEKMQ (reference sequence). The CDR3 loop spans 14 amino acids. CDR3 sequence (DNA): TGTGCCAGCAGCTTCTTCCGTAGCAATCAGCCCCAGCATTTT. This translates into CASSFFRSNQPQHF.

The genes are TRBV19 and TRBJ2-2; a weak D match, TRBD1 (6 bases). CDR3 length: 14 amino acids. The germline V gene encodes CDR1 LNHDA and CDR2 SQIVND (reference sequence). Deletions cut 6 bases from V and 11 bases from J, with 19 bases between. The CDR3 spells CASSIGGQPRELFF. The DNA of the CDR3 is TGTGCCAGTAGCATCGGAGGACAGCCGCGAGAGCTGTTTTTT.

V gene TRBV25-1 combines with J gene TRBJ1-1, with a possible D match to TRBD1 (6 bases). The CDR3 has 14 residues. The V and J ends lost 6 bases and 0 bases respectively, with 11 bases between them. Germline CDR1 reads MGHDK; CDR2 reads SYGVNS. The CDR3 DNA follows: TGTGCCAGCAGACAGGGCCATATGAACACTGAAGCTTTCTTT. Protein product: CASRQGHMNTEAFF.

V and J are TRBV19 and TRBJ2-7; D remains unclear. Trimming took off 3 bases at V and 7 bases at J, with 7 bases between the two ends. Germline CDR1 is LNHDA and CDR2 is SQIVND (reference sequence). The CDR3 is made up of 11 amino acids. The CDR3 is CASSIGWEQYF. The CDR3 DNA follows: TGTGCCAGTAGTATCGGGTGGGAGCAGTACTTC.

This chain connects TRBV9 to TRBJ2-5; 10 nucleotides agree with TRBD2. V dropped 3 bases and J dropped 4; count of bases not matched to a gene: 6. CDR1 SGDLS and CDR2 YYNGEE come from the germline V gene. The CDR3 loop spans 15 amino acids. The CDR3 region has the DNA TGTGCCAGCAGCGCAGGGACTAGCGACGGAGAGACCCAGTACTTC. It encodes CASSAGTSDGETQYF.

This clone was picked up a small number of times. J is TRBJ1-2 and V is TRBV9; 7 bases line up with TRBD1. Per the germline V gene, CDR1 is SGDLS and CDR2 is YYNGEE. The ends lost 0 bases at V and 3 bases at J; junction bases unmatched: 8. The length of the CDR3 is 16 residues. This CDR3 is CASSVAQITGDYGYTF. The CDR3 region has the DNA TGTGCCAGCAGCGTAGCCCAGATAACAGGGGACTATGGCTACACCTTC.

The rearrangement links TRBV2 to TRBJ2-3, with 9 positions matching TRBD2. The CDR3 covers 20 residues. V dropped 4 bases and J dropped 0; count of bases not matched to a gene: 17. CDR1 and CDR2 (germline): SNHLY, FYNNEI. CDR3 in amino acids: CASSAASSGSRGTSTDTQYF. CDR3 in DNA: TGTGCCAGCAGTGCGGCCAGTAGCGGGAGTCGGGGGACAAGCACAGATACGCAGTATTTT. The full variable domain, completed using reference TRBV2 and TRBJ2-3, is EPEVTQTPSHQVTQMGQEVILRCVPISNHLYFYWYRQILGQKVEFLVSFYNNEISEKSEIFDDQFSVERPDGSNFTLKIRSTKLEDSAMYFCASSAASSGSRGTSTDTQYFGPGTRLTVL.

This sequence joins TRBV6-5 and TRBJ1-2, with D unclear. In germline, CDR1 is MNHEY, CDR2 SVGAGI. This CDR3 has 14 residues. The V and J ends lost 2 bases and 2 bases respectively, with 9 bases between them. This CDR3 reads CASSYNGRNYGYTF. In nucleotides, the CDR3 is TGTGCCAGCAGTTACAACGGCCGCAACTATGGCTACACCTTC.

The chain uses TRBV4-2 and TRBJ2-1; D may be TRBD2 (5 bases). The CDR3 is 13 residues long. V was trimmed by 2 bases and J by 15 bases, leaving 17 bases between them. Germline assignment: CDR1 LGHNA and CDR2 YNFKEQ. As DNA, the CDR3 is TGTGCCAGCAGCCAAAATACCGGGATAATGCCGTTCTTC. Translation: CASSQNTGIMPFF.

The rearrangement joins TRBV29-1 to TRBJ1-1, with D perhaps TRBD1 (6 bases). CDR3 length: 14 amino acids. The V end lost 6 bases, the J end lost 1 base, and 15 bases lay between the germline ends. Germline V gene sequence: CDR1 SQVTM, CDR2 ANQGSEA. CDR3 amino acids: CSVLGGRKNTEAFF. As DNA, the CDR3 is TGCAGCGTCCTAGGGGGACGTAAGAACACTGAAGCTTTCTTT.

J is TRBJ2-7 and V is TRBV6-5, with D perhaps matching TRBD2 (6 bases). The germline V and J ends were trimmed by 2 bases and 2 bases, with 13 bases remaining between them. This CDR3 has 15 amino acids. Germline V gives CDR1 MNHEY, CDR2 SVGAGI. The DNA for the CDR3 is TGTGCCAGCAGTTACAAGTTCGGGAGTCCCTACGAGCAGTACTTC. Its translation: CASSYKFGSPYEQYF.

The chain has TRBV6-6 and TRBJ1-2, with TRBD1 as a possible D gene (5 bases). Trimming pared 6 bases from V and 1 base from J, leaving 9 bases between. The V gene's germline CDR1 is MNHNY and CDR2 SVGAGI (reference sequence). This CDR3 spans 13 amino acids. In DNA form, the CDR3 reads TGTGCCAGCAGCCGAGACAGTAACTATGGCTACACCTTC. Protein sequence: CASSRDSNYGYTF.

This chain uses TRBV7-6 with TRBJ2-1, with D possibly matching TRBD2 (5 bases). Trimming removed 2 bases from V and 9 bases from J, with 11 bases in between. Germline V gene data show CDR1 as SGHVS and CDR2 as FNYEAQ. This CDR3 spans 13 amino acids. CDR3 protein: CASSLIPRGEQFF. The CDR3 bases are TGTGCCAGCAGCTTAATCCCCCGGGGTGAGCAGTTCTTC.

This chain joins TRBV5-1 and TRBJ2-5; D possibly corresponds to TRBD2 (5 bases). This CDR3 comprises 14 residues. Trimming removed 1 base at V and 5 bases at J, with 12 bases between. Germline loops: CDR1 SGHRS, CDR2 YFSETQ. The CDR3 protein is CASSLSLAGETQYF. The CDR3, as DNA: TGCGCCAGCAGCTTGTCGCTAGCTGGTGAGACCCAGTACTTC.

CDR3 sequence reads: CASSVAENTEAFF. The CDR3 nucleotides are TGTGCCAGCAGCGTAGCAGAGAACACTGAAGCTTTCTTT. The gene calls are TRBV9 and TRBJ1-1; D remains unclear. The CDR3 contains 13 residues. Deletions cut 0 bases from V and 1 base from J, with 4 bases between. Germline CDR1 SGDLS, CDR2 YYNGEE.

The genes are TRBV7-4 and TRBJ1-3; the match to TRBD1 covers 10 bases. Germline CDR1 reads SGHVT; CDR2 reads SQSDAQ. After removal of 4 bases from V and 4 bases from J, the junction contained 10 bases not matched to a gene. This CDR3 comprises 17 residues. The CDR3 nucleotides are TGTGCCAGCAGCTCGTACGACAGGGGGCGCGGAGGAAACACCATATATTTT. Translation gives CASSSYDRGRGGNTIYF.

This clone was seen more than once but under ten times. Different DNA sequences within this sample yield the same CDR3. The rearrangement uses TRBV5-8 and TRBJ1-5; 7 bases align to TRBD1. The germline gives CDR1 SGHTS, CDR2 YDEGEE. V was pared by 4 bases and J by 0 bases, with 4 bases of the junction left unmatched. The CDR3 contains 15 residues. CDR3 sequence (DNA): TGTGCCAGCAGCCTACAGGGGTATAGCAATCAGCCCCAGCATTTT. Its translation is CASSLQGYSNQPQHF.

V and J are TRBV29-1 and TRBJ2-7; D remains unclear. The CDR3 loop spans 12 amino acids. Germline CDR1 and CDR2: SQVTM and ANQGSEA. The V end lost 6 bases, the J end lost 0 bases, and 9 bases lay between the germline ends. The CDR3 DNA is TGCAGCGTAAGCGAGACCTCCTACGAGCAGTACTTC. As protein: CSVSETSYEQYF.